These 18 T cell receptor beta chains originate from one sample sequenced in a study of T cells after yellow fever vaccination. MiXCR was run by TCRdb on the 5' RACE reads, yielding one entry per CDR3 protein. The data contain about 340,000 distinct CDR3 sequences, 8% to 10% of them singletons. Sequenced material: PBMCs, taken on the day of the first yellow fever vaccination. These receptors were collected from a man between 18 and 29 years old who received the YFV17D yellow fever vaccine.

This clonotype has ten or more counts. The genes are TRBV7-9 and TRBJ2-5, with a weak D call TRBD2 (6 bases). The CDR3 totals 14 residues. The germline CDR1 and CDR2 sequences are SEHNR and FQNEAQ (reference sequence). Trimming pared 4 bases from V and 5 bases from J, leaving 14 bases between. For the CDR3, the DNA is TGTGCCAGCAGCTCGAGACAAGGGAGGGAGACCCAGTACTTC. This encodes CASSSRQGRETQYF. Supplemented by reference TRBV7-9 and TRBJ2-5, the full variable domain reads DTGVSQNPRHKITKRGQNVTFRCDPISEHNRLYWYRQTLGQGPEFLTYFQNEAQLEKSRLLSDRFSAERPKGSFSTLEIQRTEQGDSAMYLCASSSRQGRETQYFGPGTRLLVL.

The chain has TRBV6-5 and TRBJ2-2; possible D gene TRBD2, 5 bases. The CDR3 totals 16 residues. Deletions cut 1 base from V and 4 bases from J, with 13 bases between. Germline assignment: CDR1 MNHEY and CDR2 SVGAGI. The CDR3 here is CASSYFGPRGTGELFF. Written as DNA, the CDR3 is TGTGCCAGCAGTTACTTTGGTCCCCGGGGCACCGGGGAGCTGTTTTTT.

The V call is TRBV20-1, the J call TRBJ1-3; D gene unclear. The germline gives CDR1 DFQATT, CDR2 SNEGSKA (reference sequence). Deletions cut 5 bases from V and 4 bases from J, with 9 bases between. The CDR3 has 12 residues. The CDR3 DNA reads TGCAGTGCTCTTCGGTCCGGAAACACCATATATTTT. This encodes CSALRSGNTIYF.

Comment on this clonotype: The junction departs from the called germline gene at one end, perhaps through a read error. The chain combines TRBV3-1 with TRBJ2-7; TRBD2 matches 14 bases. The CDR3 contains 17 residues. Germline assignment: CDR1 LGHDT and CDR2 YNNKEL (reference sequence). The chain's CDR3 is CATSQRTSGGRPYEQYF. Here the CDR3 DNA reads TGTGCCACCAGCCAAAGGACTAGCGGGGGGCGCCCCTACGAGCAGTACTTC.

V gene TRBV5-1 combines with J gene TRBJ2-1; D perhaps matches TRBD2 (6 bases). Trimming left V 0 bases short and J 8 bases short, with 18 bases between. CDR3 length: 16 amino acids. Germline CDR1 and CDR2: SGHRS and YFSETQ. CDR3 bases: TGCGCCAGCAGCTTGGGTTGGAGGGGAGTTTGCGATGAGCAGTTCTTC. Translating it yields CASSLGWRGVCDEQFF.

This chain joins TRBV6-5 and TRBJ1-4; 10 positions match TRBD1. From germline, CDR1 is MNHEY and CDR2 SVGAGI. The CDR3 is 17 residues long. V lost 0 bases and J lost 7; bases outside the gene matches: 8. CDR3: CASSYSMGTGEREKLFF. Here the CDR3 DNA reads TGTGCCAGCAGTTACTCCATGGGGACAGGGGAACGTGAAAAACTGTTTTTT.

The chain recombines TRBV6-2 or TRBV6-3 with TRBJ2-7; D call uncertain. The CDR3 extends over 13 amino acids. The V end was cut by 7 bases, the J end by 0 bases, with 10 bases between. Per the germline V gene, CDR1 is MNHEY and CDR2 is SVGEGT. In DNA, the CDR3 is TGTGCCAGCATTTTTGCCCCCTCCTACGAGCAGTACTTC. This translates into CASIFAPSYEQYF.

This clonotype showed up just a few times. The chain carries TRBV13 and TRBJ1-2; maybe TRBD1 (5 bases). Germline loops: CDR1 PRHDT, CDR2 FYEKMQ (reference sequence). This CDR3 comprises 14 residues. V gave up 0 bases and J gave up 4 bases, with 9 bases separating them. CDR3 loop: CASSLGPGPYGYTF. CDR3 nucleotides: TGTGCCAGCAGCTTAGGCCCAGGGCCCTATGGCTACACCTTC.

This clonotype appeared a few times. The chain recombines TRBV12-3 or TRBV12-4 with TRBJ2-5; D unclear. The V end lost 6 bases, the J end lost 5 bases, and 13 bases lay between the germline ends. The CDR3 is 13 amino acids. CDR3 DNA sequence: TGTGCCAGCAGCCTCGACGGGCTGGAGACCCAGTACTTC. Translating gives CASSLDGLETQYF.

This clonotype was counted at least ten times. V and J are TRBV7-2 and TRBJ2-1; D call uncertain. V shed 6 bases and J shed 6 bases, with 18 bases lying between them. This CDR3 contains 15 residues. Germline assignment: CDR1 SGHTA and CDR2 FQGNSA. CDR3 DNA: TGTGCCAGCAGACCGGCCCTAAGTGGAATCAATGAGCAGTTCTTC. Its translation is CASRPALSGINEQFF.

This clonotype was counted a few times. The chain recombines TRBV19 with TRBJ2-1, with D possibly being TRBD2 (6 bases). Deletions cut 4 bases from V and 3 bases from J, with 16 bases between. The V gene's germline CDR1 is LNHDA and CDR2 SQIVND (reference sequence). The CDR3 runs 16 residues. CDR3 DNA sequence: TGTGCCAGTAGTAGTGACGGGAGCTACTACTACAATGAGCAGTTCTTC. Residues: CASSSDGSYYYNEQFF. The full variable domain, with the rest looked up from reference TRBV19 and TRBJ2-1, is DGGITQSPKYLFRKEGQNVTLSCEQNLNHDAMYWYRQDPGQGLRLIYYSQIVNDFQKGDIAEGYSVSREKKESFPLTVTSAQKNPTAFYLCASSSDGSYYYNEQFFGPGTRLTVL.

For this clonotype: A read error may be the cause here, since a much bigger clone is one base away. The genes are TRBV6-2 or TRBV6-3 and TRBJ2-1; TRBD2 might be the D (6 bases). This CDR3 has 14 amino acids. V lost 8 bases to trimming and J lost 0 bases, with 11 bases between them. Germline-derived CDR1 and CDR2 are MNHEY and SVGEGT. For the CDR3, the DNA is TGTGCCAGCGGACTATCCACCTCCTACAATGAGCAGTTCTTC. Translation gives CASGLSTSYNEQFF.

This clonotype showed up many times. This chain joins TRBV18 and TRBJ2-7, with TRBD1 matching 8 bases. V shed 3 bases, J shed 5 bases, and the junction held 9 bases outside the gene matches. The CDR3 runs 15 residues. Looked up from germline, CDR1 is KGHSH and CDR2 is LQKENI. CDR3: CASSPGWTGPNEQYV. CDR3 coding DNA: TGTGCCAGCTCACCGGGTTGGACAGGGCCGAACGAGCAGTACGTC.

This chain joins TRBV10-3 and TRBJ2-3; 13 nucleotides agree with TRBD2. The CDR3 contains 15 residues. V lost 7 bases, J lost 1 base, and 2 bases stayed unmatched. Germline-derived CDR1 and CDR2 are ENHRY and SYGVKD. The CDR3 spells CAIKGTSGGTDTQYF. CDR3 bases: TGTGCCATCAAAGGGACTAGCGGGGGCACAGATACGCAGTATTTT.

The V and J genes are TRBV3-1 and TRBJ1-2, with 9 positions matching TRBD1. CDR1 and CDR2 from the germline V gene are LGHDT and YNNKEL (reference sequence). The CDR3 runs 17 residues. J was trimmed by 2 bases and V by 5 bases; bases with no gene match: 12. CDR3 region: CASSNIWTGVRNYGYTF. CDR3 DNA: TGTGCCAGCAGCAATATTTGGACAGGGGTGAGAAACTATGGCTACACCTTC.

The chain couples TRBV12-3 or TRBV12-4 to TRBJ2-2, with 11 bases fitting TRBD2. CDR3 size: 15 residues. V was pared by 3 bases and J by 6 bases, with 3 bases of the junction left unmatched. The chain's CDR3 is CASSFRSGGAGELFF. CDR3 coding DNA: TGTGCCAGCAGTTTCCGTAGCGGGGGGGCCGGGGAGCTGTTTTTT.

This chain links TRBV5-1 with TRBJ1-2, with D unclear. CDR1 SGHRS and CDR2 YFSETQ come from the germline V gene. Trimming removed 3 bases at V and 1 base at J, with 13 bases between. The CDR3 sequence is 15 residues long. Here the CDR3 reads CASSSNGNLNYGYTF. CDR3 sequence (DNA): TGCGCCAGCAGCTCGAACGGAAACCTTAACTATGGCTACACCTTC.

V usage is TRBV7-3 and J usage is TRBJ2-3; perhaps TRBD2 as D (5 bases). In germline, CDR1 is SGHTA, CDR2 FQGTGA. V lost 7 bases to trimming and J lost 3 bases, with 17 bases between them. This CDR3 comprises 15 residues. CDR3 bases: TGTGCCAGCACGGGGAAGGAACGAGGGACAGATACGCAGTATTTT. It yields the protein CASTGKERGTDTQYF.